This T cell receptor beta chain emerged from a study of cytotoxic CD8 clonotypes in ibrutinib-treated CLL (dated by TCRdb to about 2021). Background on the whole study: The cohort was composed of about 10 relapsed/refractory and about 15 treatment-naive patients; IGHV unmutated status was identified in some 17 patients. Responses were partial in around 25 patients and complete in 2; after median approximately 66 months follow-up, approximately 15 stayed in remission and 12 progressed. An average of around 250,000 productive templates and 80,000 to 100,000 productive rearrangements was obtained per sample. Cryopreserved peripheral blood mononuclear cells were obtained before treatment, at response, and at either sustained remission or disease progression. Of the approximately 91 people in the trial, roughly 27 had longitudinal samples available. Response samples were taken after a median of around 13 months on treatment, ranging from about 6 to 40 months. Patients were still on ibrutinib when every remission and progressive disease sample was collected.

Study-wide conclusions, independent of this receptor: Lymph node repertoires were not examined, and the timing of sampling was not matched between patients in sustained remission and those whose disease progressed. Clonality increased at ibrutinib response, stayed stable in sustained remission, and fell back toward baseline at progression. Baseline clonality was found to be higher than that of age-matched healthy donors and was strongly correlated with circulating CD8+ T-cell counts. Public clonotypes were rare and either shrank or stayed stable during treatment, and the rise in clonality at ibrutinib response reflected expansion of private clonotypes.

As concerns this clone: The clone's antigen remains unknown. Base qualities are not provided; no much larger clone lies one nucleotide away.

The intended sense of this specimen's time point label: more than 10 months on ibrutinib. For TCR beta library preparation, 1.5 to 2 micrograms of genomic DNA were isolated from cryopreserved PBMCs. Longitudinal blood samples from CLL patients on ibrutinib monotherapy were analyzed using high-throughput TCR beta sequencing. The patients were enrolled in a single-center, open-label phase 2 trial of ibrutinib monotherapy. The CDR3 sequence holds 17 residues, the cysteine and phenylalanine included. Of all the DNA, just the CDR3 is kept, 51 bases in frame from base 1. V has 5 bases trimmed and J has 3 bases trimmed; junction bases matching no gene number 10. The germline V gene (reference sequence) specifies SEHNR as CDR1 and FQNEAQ as CDR2. On a MiSeq, deep resolution sequencing aimed for a depth between 1 in 1 million and 1 in 200,000 T cells, with each clonotype covered 10x on average. The immunoSEQ hsTCRB Kit was used to generate TCR beta libraries. As for the authors' bioinformatics: ImmunoSEQ Data Assistant and ImmunoSEQ Analyzer were used for data analysis, and V, D and J genes were assigned according to IMGT definitions. Clonality, which ranges from 0 to 1, was calculated as one minus the normalized Shannon entropy of productive rearrangement frequencies. Public clonotype analysis was restricted to overrepresented clonotypes comprising at least 0.05% of each patient's repertoire. Repertoires from around 13 age-matched healthy donors in immuneACCESS were used as clonality controls. This is the immuneACCESS table as TCRdb keeps it, with only in-frame sequences that have V and J called. A part of the clones is gone; compared with another copy, unresolved V genes explain less than half, and the rest is unexplained. The V and J calls and clone size are taken from that table; D and trimming were inferred from the DNA. Present in this sample are hundreds of thousands of clones, over 65% of which were seen just once. About 6.2% of the sample is taken by the ten largest.

Sequenced here: PBMCs, sampled after 12 months of ibrutinib treatment. The sequence was collected from a human donor with chronic lymphocytic leukemia. The chain uses TRBV7-9 and TRBJ2-7, and TRBD2 matches 13 of the central bases. The CDR3 reads as follows: CASSLRTSGSLGYEQYF. In nucleotides, the sequence is TGTGCCAGCAGCCTCCGGACTAGCGGGAGCTTGGGCTACGAGCAGTACTTC.